The clone carrying this T cell receptor beta chain was found many times. Its antigen is not identified. The CDR3 is cut off 3 residues early in the read; its end comes from the germline J gene. Heparinized whole blood, roughly 5 to 8.5 ml, came from each donor. The V gene's germline CDR1 is SGHDN and CDR2 FVKESK. Trimming took 2 bases from V and 9 from J; bases not matched to a gene: 11. This CDR3 contains 17 residues. These data belong to a study of T cell clonality in common variable immunodeficiency. Regarding the study as a whole: Compared with controls, CVID subjects had fewer shared TCRbeta clones. Common variable immunodeficiency TCR beta sequences reportedly had fewer deletions and N-nucleotide insertions. CVID patient heterogeneity limited repertoire-clinical complication correlations.

Clones were sequenced by immunoSEQ multiplex PCR, and TCRdb holds only the in-frame ones, with some missing. Singletons are absent from the sample, which has about 60,000 clones. This clonotype was obtained from a person aged 18-70 years in good health. The V and J genes are TRBV14 and TRBJ2-1, with 12 bases matching TRBD2. The specimen was peripheral blood mononuclear cells. The CDR3 reads CASSQNVLAGGLGEQFF. Partial CDR3 DNA: TGTGCCAGCAGCCAAAACGTGCTAGCGGGAGGGCTGGGTGAG. The variable domain in full, completed from reference TRBV14 and TRBJ2-1, reads EAGVTQFPSHSVIEKGQTVTLRCDPISGHDNLYWYRRVMGKEIKFLLHFVKESKQDESGMPNNRFLAERTGGTYSTLKVQPAELEDSGVYFCASSQNVLAGGLGEQFFGPGTRLTVL.